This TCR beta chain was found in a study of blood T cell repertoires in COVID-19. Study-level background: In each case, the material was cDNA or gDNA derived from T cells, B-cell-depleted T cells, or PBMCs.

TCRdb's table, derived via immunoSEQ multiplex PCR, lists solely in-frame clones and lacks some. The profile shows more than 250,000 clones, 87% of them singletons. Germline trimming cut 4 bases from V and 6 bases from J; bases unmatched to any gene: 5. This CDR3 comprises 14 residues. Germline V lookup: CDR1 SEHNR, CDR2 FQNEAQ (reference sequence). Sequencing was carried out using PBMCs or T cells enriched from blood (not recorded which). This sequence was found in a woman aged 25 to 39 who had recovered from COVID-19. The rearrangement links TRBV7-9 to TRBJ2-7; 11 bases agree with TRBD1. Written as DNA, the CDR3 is TGTGCCAGCAGCTCGGACAGGGGGCGGCCCGAGCAGTACTTC. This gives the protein CASSSDRGRPEQYF.